Given below is one T cell receptor beta chain in context. Its antigen remains unknown. Other nucleotide sequences from this sample produce the same CDR3. These data come from a study of chemoradiotherapy in HPV16-positive cancers. Deletions cut 3 bases from V and 6 bases from J, with 15 bases between. Germline CDR1 SGHVS, CDR2 FQNEAQ. This CDR3 has 15 residues. Samples were taken several times over chemoradiotherapy. Study-wide results and limits: Better recurrence-free survival went with HPV-responsive T-cell expansion in HPV16-positive patients. The functional HPV-specific definition rests on just a couple of HPV16-positive patients.

Some clones are missing from TCRdb's copy, which holds only in-frame ones; the method was immunoSEQ multiplex PCR. The data contain more than 15,000 clones, 79% of them singletons. The rearrangement links TRBV7-8 to TRBJ1-5; a possible D gene is TRBD1 (6 bases). The clonotype was recovered from a human donor with HPV-associated anogenital cancer. Sampling took place from a patient who underwent chemoradiotherapy. The CDR3 is CASSFGGGEGQPQHF. Written as DNA, the CDR3 is TGTGCCAGCAGCTTCGGGGGGGGCGAGGGTCAGCCCCAGCATTTT.